These T cell receptor beta chains were read from a single sample in a study of T-cell memory formation after mild COVID-19. TCRdb reprocessed the 5' RACE reads with MiXCR, giving one entry per CDR3 protein. Among approximately 250,000 distinct CDR3 sequences listed, 16% were seen once. The specimen sequenced was PBMCs or a T cell subset sorted from them (not recorded which). The receptors originated from a man between 18 and 29 years old who had mild COVID-19 (a few samples of this study predate the infection). Cell type and time point are not known. Each CDR3 is given with its conserved first and last residue. The D gene is left open where the match is weak. The size field is filled for only some rows; it gives once, few, many or a size class.

>.|15|TRBJ2-1|TRBD2|TRBV6-1
TGTGCCAGCAGTGAACAGGCGGGGGGGCCGAGTGAGCAGTTCTTC
CASSEQAGGPSEQFF
>.|15|TRBJ2-5|.|TRBV7-9
TGTGCCAGCAGTTCCCTAGGAGCGTACCAAGAGACCCAGTACTTC
CASSSLGAYQETQYF
>few|16|TRBJ2-1|.|TRBV11-2
TGTGCCAGCAGCTTAGAACCAGGCCGCTCCTACAATGAGCAGTTCTTC
CASSLEPGRSYNEQFF
>.|17|TRBJ1-1|.|TRBV5-5
TGTGCCAGCAGCCTTTTGGGTGGGGGTACGGTGAACACTGAAGCTTTCTTT
CASSLLGGGTVNTEAFF
>.|15|TRBJ2-5|.|TRBV3-1
TGTGCCAGCAGCCCCTGGACCGAGGCCCAAGAGACCCAGTACTTC
CASSPWTEAQETQYF
>few|13|TRBJ2-3|.|TRBV4-3
TGCGCCAGCAGCCAGACCCCCACAGATACGCAGTATTTT
CASSQTPTDTQYF
>.|13|TRBJ2-7|.|TRBV2
TGTGCCAGCAGAGCGGACGCGGCCTACGAGCAGTACTTC
CASRADAAYEQYF
>.|13|TRBJ1-1|.|TRBV7-7
TGTGCCAGCAGCTCGGACACGAACACTGAAGCTTTCTTT
CASSSDTNTEAFF
>.|15|TRBJ2-7|.|TRBV10-1
TGCGCCAGCAGTCACCTTCCAGGTAGGAGAGACGAGCAGTACTTC
CASSHLPGRRDEQYF
>few|13|TRBJ1-1|.|TRBV11-2
TGTGCCAGCAGCTTAGGACCAAGGGGAGAAGCTTTCTTT
CASSLGPRGEAFF
>.|15|TRBJ2-3|.|TRBV4-1
TGCGCCAGCAGCCAAGAAAAAGCTAGCACAGATACGCAGTATTTT
CASSQEKASTDTQYF
>.|13|TRBJ2-5|TRBD2|TRBV11-2
TGTGCCAGCAGAGGGAGACTAGCCGAGACCCAGTACTTC
CASRGRLAETQYF
>.|11|TRBJ1-1|.|TRBV29-1
TGCAGCCATAGTCAGGACGCTGAAGCTTTCTTT
CSHSQDAEAFF
>.|14|TRBJ2-1|TRBD2|TRBV12-3/TRBV12-4
TGTGCCAGCAGTTTTCGGGGGGGGAGCGAGGAGCAGTTCTTC
CASSFRGGSEEQFF
>few|15|TRBJ1-3|.|TRBV7-2
TGTGCCAGCAGCTCCTCAGGAGGCTCTGGAAACACCATATATTTT
CASSSSGGSGNTIYF
>few|14|TRBJ1-1|.|TRBV18
TGTGCCAGCTCACCACGGGAGCGGGACACTGAAGCTTTCTTT
CASSPRERDTEAFF
>few|14|TRBJ2-7|.|TRBV5-1
TGCGCCAGCAGCCCCAGGACGGACAACTACGAGCAGTACTTC
CASSPRTDNYEQYF
>few|15|TRBJ2-1|.|TRBV5-1
TGCGCCAGCAGCTTGGGATTTGAGCCCAGTAATGAGCAGTTCTTC
CASSLGFEPSNEQFF
>.|12|TRBJ2-1|.|TRBV20-1
TGCAGTGCCCCAGTGACTTACAATGAGCAGTTCTTC
CSAPVTYNEQFF
>.|14|TRBJ1-5|.|TRBV12-3/TRBV12-4
TGTGCCAGCAGTTTCGGTCATAGCAATCAGCCCCAGCATTTT
CASSFGHSNQPQHF